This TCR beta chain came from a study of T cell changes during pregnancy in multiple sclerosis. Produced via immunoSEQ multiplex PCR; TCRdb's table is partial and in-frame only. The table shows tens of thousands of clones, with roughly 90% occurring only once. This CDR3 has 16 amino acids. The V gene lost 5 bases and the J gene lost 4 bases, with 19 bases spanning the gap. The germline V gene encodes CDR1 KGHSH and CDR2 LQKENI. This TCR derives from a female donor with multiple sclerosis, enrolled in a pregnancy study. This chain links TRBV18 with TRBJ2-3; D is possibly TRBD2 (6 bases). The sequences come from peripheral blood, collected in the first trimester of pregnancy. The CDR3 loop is CASSEALLAASDTQYF. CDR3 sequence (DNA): TGTGCCAGCTCAGAAGCCCTACTAGCTGCCTCAGATACGCAGTATTTT.